This T cell receptor (beta chain) was retrieved from a study of T-cell reconstitution after alpha-beta-depleted transplantation in children. TCRbeta library preparation incorporated unique molecular identifiers. Using its own MiXCR run on the PCR reads, TCRdb lists one record per CDR3 protein. The table includes 640,000 or so distinct CDR3 sequences, approximately 15% detected once. Trimming took off 2 bases at V and 7 bases at J, with 18 bases between the two ends. CDR1 and CDR2 from the germline V gene are GTSNPN and SVGIG (reference sequence). This CDR3 is 14 amino acids long. Material: PBMCs from the stem cell graft donor, obtained from the stem cell graft. This chain joins TRBV30 and TRBJ2-7, with a weak D call TRBD1 (7 bases). This sequence originates from a human donor who donated a stem cell graft to a child with acute myeloid leukemia. The chain's CDR3 is CAWSWAGGPREQYF. CDR3 in DNA: TGTGCCTGGAGTTGGGCAGGGGGGCCAAGGGAGCAGTACTTC.